Listed below are T cell receptor beta chains from one sample, sequenced in a study of post-analysis software for immune sequencing data. MiXCR, applied by TCRdb to the PCR reads, yields one record per CDR3 protein. The sample records roughly 410,000 distinct CDR3 sequences, approximately 33% being singletons. Sequencing used blood. The receptors here all came from a girl aged 5 to 17 with multiple sclerosis. Both conserved end residues are part of each CDR3. D genes are given only for firm matches. Some rows have no size entry. The others give once, few or many, or a class for an expanded clone.

J | size | D | V | DNA | CDR3
TRBJ2-5 | - | - | TRBV7-2 | TGTGCCAGCAGCTCGGGCCCCCGGAGAGAGCAGTACTTC | CASSSGPRREQYF
TRBJ2-7 | - | - | TRBV20-1 | TGCAGTGCCCCGGGCCTAGGCGGGGAGGCCCAGTACTTC | CSAPGLGGEAQYF
TRBJ2-3 | few | - | TRBV10-3 | TGTGCCATCAAGGGGGGACCTCCCACAGATACGCAGTATTTT | CAIKGGPPTDTQYF
TRBJ1-5 | - | - | TRBV4-1 | TGCGCCAGCAGCCAAGCGGACAGCAATCAGCCCCAGCATTTT | CASSQADSNQPQHF
TRBJ1-2 | - | - | TRBV15 | TGTGCCACCAGCAGAGATTTCACGGCAGGGGACGGCTACACCTTC | CATSRDFTAGDGYTF
TRBJ2-5 | - | - | TRBV12-3/TRBV12-4 | TGTGCCAGCAGTTCATGGAAGGCACAGGAGACCCAGTACTTC | CASSSWKAQETQYF
TRBJ2-5 | many | - | TRBV30 | TGTGCCTGGAGTATAGGCGGTCAAGAGACCCAGTACTTC | CAWSIGGQETQYF
TRBJ1-1 | few | - | TRBV4-3 | TGCGCCAGCAGCCCGCAGTGGGTTGGGAACACTGAAGCTTTCTTT | CASSPQWVGNTEAFF
TRBJ2-1 | few | - | TRBV29-1 | TGCAGCGTTGAACATCGGACAGTGAAGGATGAGCAGTTCTTC | CSVEHRTVKDEQFF
TRBJ1-1 | - | TRBD1 | TRBV6-1 | TGTGCCAGCAGCCAGATAAGTTGGGCTCTGGGTGGAACAGGGGTAACTGAAGCTTTCTTT | CASSQISWALGGTGVTEAFF
TRBJ2-5 | few | - | TRBV6-2/TRBV6-3 | TGTGCCAGCAGTTACTCGAGGGGGCAAGAGACCCAGTACTTC | CASSYSRGQETQYF
TRBJ2-7 | - | - | TRBV13 | TGTGCCAGCAGCTTAGGATCCAACAGTGTTTCCTACGAGCAGTACTTC | CASSLGSNSVSYEQYF
TRBJ2-7 | - | TRBD1 | TRBV3-1 | TGTGCCAGCAGCCAAGAAATAGGGACAGGGCGCGAGCAGTACTTC | CASSQEIGTGREQYF
TRBJ1-1 | - | - | TRBV7-9 | TGTGCCAGCCAAAGGGGAGCGGGTCTGGACACTGAAGCTTTCTTT | CASQRGAGLDTEAFF
TRBJ2-7 | - | - | TRBV5-1 | TGCGCCAGCAGCTTGAACCACGAGCAGAACTTC | CASSLNHEQNF
TRBJ2-5 | - | - | TRBV7-2 | TGTGCCAGCAGCTTAGCGCTGAACAGCGGAGAGACCCAGTACTTC | CASSLALNSGETQYF
TRBJ1-2 | - | - | TRBV5-1 | TGCGCCAGCAGCTTGGTGGAGGGGCACAATGGCTACACCTTC | CASSLVEGHNGYTF
TRBJ1-2 | few | - | TRBV6-6 | TGTGCCAGCAGTTACCCGAATGGGCAAGATCGGTCCGGCTACACCTTC | CASSYPNGQDRSGYTF
TRBJ2-1 | - | - | TRBV29-1 | TGCAGCGTAAATGGGTACAGCGAAGGGGACAATGAGCAGTTCTTC | CSVNGYSEGDNEQFF
TRBJ2-3 | - | TRBD2 | TRBV20-1 | TGCAGTGCCGCCGGGACTAGTGGAGCAGATACGCAGTATTTT | CSAAGTSGADTQYF
TRBJ2-7 | - | - | TRBV7-9 | TGTGCCAGCAGCTACCCAAGTGAACGGCCCTACGAGCAGTACTTC | CASSYPSERPYEQYF
TRBJ2-3 | - | - | TRBV7-3 | TGTGCCAGCAGCCCAAGGGGTAGCCCGGCAGATACGCAGTATTTT | CASSPRGSPADTQYF
TRBJ2-7 | few | - | TRBV29-1 | TGCAGCTTTAGACCGGGACGGATCTACGAGCAGTACTTC | CSFRPGRIYEQYF
TRBJ2-7 | few | - | TRBV12-3/TRBV12-4 | TGTGCCAGCGCCGAGGGGGTCACCTATCCCACCTACGAGCAGTACTTC | CASAEGVTYPTYEQYF
TRBJ2-6 | - | - | TRBV3-1 | TGTACCAGCAGCAAGGACTTCTCTGGGGCCAACGTCCTGACTTTC | CTSSKDFSGANVLTF
TRBJ2-7 | - | TRBD1 | TRBV11-2 | TGTGCCAGCAGCTCCCCCAGGGGGCTCGAGCAGTACTTC | CASSSPRGLEQYF
TRBJ2-1 | - | - | TRBV11-2 | TGTGCCAGCAGCCAAACCGGGACGGTCAATGAGCAGTTCTTC | CASSQTGTVNEQFF
TRBJ2-3 | - | - | TRBV7-9 | TGTGCCAGCCGCTTTCCCACGTCCGAAGATACGCAGTATTTT | CASRFPTSEDTQYF
TRBJ2-4 | - | - | TRBV19 | TGTGCCAGTAGTAACTGGACCGACCTTCTAGCCAAAAACATTCAGTACTTC | CASSNWTDLLAKNIQYF
TRBJ2-3 | few | - | TRBV7-3 | TGTGCCAGCAGCTTAGGGGGAGACAGTTGGGGCGCAGATACGCAGTATTTT | CASSLGGDSWGADTQYF
TRBJ1-2 | - | - | TRBV12-3/TRBV12-4 | TGTGCCAGCAGTTCCCGGACAGACTCTAACTATGGCTACACCTTC | CASSSRTDSNYGYTF
TRBJ2-6 | - | TRBD1 | TRBV7-9 | TGTGCCAGCAGCGGTCGGACAGGGACCTCTGGGGCCAACGTCCTGACTTTC | CASSGRTGTSGANVLTF
TRBJ2-7 | many | - | TRBV29-1 | TGCAGCGTTGAAAAGGGGCCCTACGAGCAGTACTTC | CSVEKGPYEQYF
TRBJ2-1 | - | - | TRBV5-1 | TGCGCCAGCAGCAAGGACGCCAGCTCCTACAATGAGCAGTTCTTC | CASSKDASSYNEQFF
TRBJ2-1 | few | - | TRBV18 | TGTGCCAGCTCAGACTGGAACAATGAGCAGTTCTTC | CASSDWNNEQFF
TRBJ1-2 | - | - | TRBV4-1 | TGCGCCAGCAGCCACCCGATTAGGGGACTTGGCTATGGCTACACCTTC | CASSHPIRGLGYGYTF
TRBJ2-2 | - | TRBD2 | TRBV15 | TGTGCCACCGGGGTGGGAGGGATGGACACCGGGGAGCTGTTTTTT | CATGVGGMDTGELFF
TRBJ1-2 | - | - | TRBV9 | TGTGCCAGCAGCCCCTCCGGGGGGGCCGGCTACACCTTC | CASSPSGGAGYTF
TRBJ2-3 | - | - | TRBV12-3/TRBV12-4 | TGTGCCAGCAGTCCTGGAGAGGCTAGCACAGATGCGCAGTATTTT | CASSPGEASTDAQYF
TRBJ1-2 | few | - | TRBV12-3/TRBV12-4 | TGTGCCAGCAGTTTGGCCCACGCCATGGGCTATGGCTACACCTTC | CASSLAHAMGYGYTF
TRBJ2-1 | - | TRBD2 | TRBV9 | TGTGCCAGCAGCGTAGTTTCACTAGCGGGGGGTTCCTTTCCCTACAATGGGCAGTTCTTC | CASSVVSLAGGSFPYNGQFF
TRBJ1-5 | - | TRBD1 | TRBV10-3 | TGTGCCATCAGTGAACCTACAGGGGGACAGGAATCTCAGCCCCAGCATTTT | CAISEPTGGQESQPQHF
TRBJ1-1 | - | - | TRBV12-3/TRBV12-4 | TGTGCCAGCAGGCTGTCGGAGATGAACACTGAAGCTTTCTTT | CASRLSEMNTEAFF
TRBJ2-7 | - | - | TRBV7-2 | TGTGCCAGCAGCTTAGGAGAGGACAGAAGAGCCTACGAGCAGTACTTC | CASSLGEDRRAYEQYF
TRBJ2-4 | many | TRBD1 | TRBV7-2 | TGTGCCAGCAGCCGGACAGGGACAACCAAAAACATTCAGTACTTC | CASSRTGTTKNIQYF
TRBJ2-3 | - | - | TRBV6-5 | TGTGCCAGCAGTTACTGGCGGAACACAGATACGCAGTATTTT | CASSYWRNTDTQYF
TRBJ1-1 | few | - | TRBV2 | TGTGCCAGCAGGGATCCAGACGGGCACACTGAAGCTTTCTTT | CASRDPDGHTEAFF
TRBJ2-3 | - | TRBD2 | TRBV27 | TGTGCCAGCATTCCTGTAGCGGGGTCAAGCACAGATACGCAGTATTTT | CASIPVAGSSTDTQYF
TRBJ1-2 | - | - | TRBV13 | TGTGCCAGCAGCGCCCTGGTACGTGTGAAGGATGGCTACACCTTC | CASSALVRVKDGYTF
TRBJ1-2 | few | - | TRBV12-3/TRBV12-4 | TGTGCCAGCCAACTTGGGAGTGGCTACACCTTC | CASQLGSGYTF
TRBJ2-1 | few | TRBD2 | TRBV15 | TGTGCCACCAGCAGAGATGCGGGGGTTGACAATGAGCAGTTCTTC | CATSRDAGVDNEQFF
TRBJ2-6 | - | - | TRBV7-9 | TGTGCCAGCAGCTTAGCGCCCGTCTCTGGGGCCAACGTCCTGACTTTC | CASSLAPVSGANVLTF
TRBJ2-7 | - | TRBD2 | TRBV20-1 | TGCAGTGTTCCCGGGGGGGCAAATCACGAGCAGTACTTC | CSVPGGANHEQYF
TRBJ2-7 | few | - | TRBV12-3/TRBV12-4 | TGTGCCAGCAGAATGCAGAGCTCCTACGAGCAGTACTTC | CASRMQSSYEQYF
TRBJ2-5 | - | - | TRBV9 | TGTGACAGCAGCGTCGGGGACCTAGGGGCCCAGTACTTC | CDSSVGDLGAQYF
TRBJ1-1 | - | - | TRBV29-1 | TGCAGCGTTGAGGGCAGGGGTGCTGAAGCTTTCTTT | CSVEGRGAEAFF
TRBJ2-7 | - | - | TRBV5-6 | TGTGCCAGCAGCTTGGCTGGGGTCCTGACCTACGAGCAGTACTTC | CASSLAGVLTYEQYF
TRBJ2-3 | few | - | TRBV7-2 | TGTGCCAGCAGCTCCGAATCCTACCCCGGACAGTCCTCCACAGATACGCAGTATTTT | CASSSESYPGQSSTDTQYF
TRBJ1-2 | - | - | TRBV7-2 | TGTGCCAGCAGCTCTAGCGGATATGGCTACACCTTC | CASSSSGYGYTF
TRBJ2-1 | - | - | TRBV5-1 | TGCGCCAGCAGCTTGGCTCCGGCAGGGGTCTCCTACAATGAGCAGTTCTTC | CASSLAPAGVSYNEQFF